Here is one T cell receptor beta chain with its context. This sample is drawn from a study of cytomegalovirus exposure and HLA in healthy donors. V lost 6 bases to trimming and J lost 7 bases; unmatched junction nucleotides: 7. CDR3 length: 14 amino acids. In germline, CDR1 is SGHTA, CDR2 FQGNSA. Primers for the PCR totalled 60 Vbeta and 13 Jbeta. Libraries were prepared by immunoSEQ multiplex PCR; TCRdb keeps only in-frame clonotypes and omits some of them. The repertoire has 150,000 to 200,000 clones, more than 60% of them found once; the top ten carry 4.9%. Sequenced sample: PBMCs. This receptor was identified in a male donor in good health and CMV-seronegative. The rearrangement joins TRBV7-2 to TRBJ1-4; 8 bases are a match to TRBD1. The CDR3 DNA follows: TGTGCCAGCAGTTACAGGGGGGGAACTGAAAAACTGTTTTTT. Encoded protein: CASSYRGGTEKLFF.